Below are 6 T cell receptor beta chains sequenced from a single sample in a study of shared clonotypes between healthy human individuals. Libraries were prepared by immunoSEQ multiplex PCR; TCRdb keeps only in-frame clonotypes and omits some of them. Of more than 2,000,000 clones in the sample, around 94% were seen once. The sequenced sample was naive CD4+ T cells sorted from blood. Sample subset: CD45RA+ positively selected. All receptors derive from a man younger than 35 in good health.

Points on this clone: The sample holds other DNA sequences that translate to the same CDR3. CDR3 loop: CASSLDRGPGYTF. Written as DNA, the CDR3 is TGTGCCAGCAGCCTGGACAGGGGGCCTGGCTACACCTTC. The chain has TRBV5-6 and TRBJ1-2, with 11 bases lining up with TRBD1. CDR3 length equals 13 residues. Trimming took 4 bases from V and 7 from J; bases not matched to a gene: 3. Germline lookup yields CDR1 SGHDT and CDR2 YYEEEE.

The chain links TRBV2 to TRBJ2-7; tentative D call: TRBD2 (7 bases). Germline assignment: CDR1 SNHLY and CDR2 FYNNEI. The CDR3 extends over 15 amino acids. V lost 5 bases to trimming and J lost 0 bases, with 14 bases between them. CDR3 sequence (DNA): TGTGCCAGCAGTCCTGGGGGGGCGTTCTCCTACGAGCAGTACTTC. It yields the protein CASSPGGAFSYEQYF.

V gene TRBV29-1 combines with J gene TRBJ1-1, with D unresolved. In germline, CDR1 is SQVTM, CDR2 ANQGSEA. This CDR3 comprises 15 residues. With 3 bases removed from V and 0 bases from J, the gap between germline ends came to 14 bases. The CDR3 region is CSVEVSGVMNTEAFF. The CDR3, as DNA: TGCAGCGTTGAGGTTTCAGGCGTCATGAACACTGAAGCTTTCTTT.

The chain couples TRBV28 to TRBJ1-5, with D maybe TRBD1 (6 bases). CDR1 MDHEN and CDR2 SYDVKM come from the germline V gene. V lost 3 bases to trimming and J lost 2 bases, with 17 bases between them. CDR3 length: 17 amino acids. The CDR3 DNA sequence: TGTGCCAGCAGTTTGGCCCTAGCGGCAGGGGGCAATCAGCCCCAGCATTTT. This gives the protein CASSLALAAGGNQPQHF. Complete variable domain (other parts from reference TRBV28 and TRBJ1-5): DVKVTQSSRYLVKRTGEKVFLECVQDMDHENMFWYRQDPGLGLRLIYFSYDVKMKEKGDIPEGYSVSREKKERFSLILESASTNQTSMYLCASSLALAAGGNQPQHFGDGTRLSIL.

V usage is TRBV5-1 and J usage is TRBJ2-2, with 10 bases lining up with TRBD1. After removal of 4 bases from V and 5 bases from J, the junction contained 5 bases not matched to a gene. Per the germline V gene, CDR1 is SGHRS and CDR2 is YFSETQ. The CDR3 sequence is 15 residues long. The CDR3 bases are TGCGCCAGCAGCCGGGGGACAGGGGAAACCGGGGAGCTGTTTTTT. It translates to CASSRGTGETGELFF.

The chain is built from TRBV15 and TRBJ2-7; 8 nucleotides agree with TRBD1. Germline V lookup: CDR1 LNHNV, CDR2 YYDKDF (reference sequence). CDR3 length equals 15 residues. V shed 1 base and J 7 bases; nucleotides not matched to a gene: 9. As DNA, the CDR3 is TGTGCCACCAGCAGAGTTTTACAGGGGGTGGGGGAGCAGTACTTC. This gives the protein CATSRVLQGVGEQYF. Together with reference TRBV15 and TRBJ2-7, the CDR3 gives the full variable domain: DAMVIQNPRYQVTQFGKPVTLSCSQTLNHNVMYWYQQKSSQAPKLLFHYYDKDFNNEADTPDNFQSRRPNTSFCFLDIRSPGLGDTAMYLCATSRVLQGVGEQYFGPGTRLTVT.